The clone carrying this T cell receptor (beta chain) was seen a single time. The CDR3 consists of 18 residues. The germline CDR1 and CDR2 sequences are SGHVS and FNYEAQ. The V gene lost 4 bases and the J gene lost 5 bases, with 26 bases spanning the gap. This table comes from immunoSEQ multiplex PCR, and its TCRdb copy is limited to in-frame clones, with some not included. The sample shows some 38,000 clones, under 95% of them seen only once. The data are from a study of T cell changes during pregnancy in multiple sclerosis. The chain has TRBV7-6 and TRBJ2-5; unclear D gene. Sequencing was performed on CD4+ T cells from peripheral blood mononuclear cells, taken in the second trimester of pregnancy. This TCR came from a female donor in good health, enrolled as a control in a pregnancy study. The CDR3 is CASSWPPLGSVSMETQYF. CDR3 nucleotide sequence: TGTGCCAGCAGCTGGCCACCCCTAGGATCAGTGAGCATGGAGACCCAGTACTTC.